This TCR beta chain came from a study of shared clonotypes between healthy human individuals. About the research overall: Plates per donor: three CD4 naive, three CD4 memory, two CD8 naive, one CD8 memory.

This table comes from immunoSEQ multiplex PCR, and its TCRdb copy is limited to in-frame clones, with some not included. The sample has roughly 2.1 million clones, more than 85% seen once. Terminally differentiated effector memory CD45RA+ cells were excluded by CCR7 positive selection of CD45RO-negative cells. The CDR3 length is 14 residues. Germline lookup yields CDR1 MGHRA and CDR2 YSYEKL. Trimming pared 4 bases from V and 6 bases from J, leaving 15 bases between. This TCR came from a man younger than 35 in good health. Some clones in this sample may be carry-over from other donors' samples. V gene TRBV4-1 combines with J gene TRBJ2-5; no clear D gene. Sequencing used naive CD8+ T cells from PBMCs. CDR3 in amino acids: CASSPRGDGKTQYF. DNA of the CDR3: TGCGCCAGCAGCCCCCGAGGCGATGGAAAGACCCAGTACTTC.